This entry is about one T cell receptor (beta chain). This record belongs to a study of blood T cell repertoires in COVID-19. Study at large: Acute and convalescent COVID-19 samples came from the United States, Italy and Spain. Nucleic acid was either cDNA or gDNA, and it came from T cells, B-cell-depleted T cells, or PBMCs.

Study processing details: Cell counts per sample came from amplifying reference gene primers. Sequencing used immunoSEQ multiplex PCR; TCRdb keeps in-frame clones, though not all of them. D and trimming come from the DNA, and the V and J calls and clone size come from that table. The sample comprises about 110,000 clones, roughly 80% of which are singletons, and approximately 15% rests with the top ten. CDR3 size: 15 residues. J lost 3 bases, V lost 4 bases, and 5 bases had no gene match. Germline CDR1 and CDR2: SNHLY and FYNNEI. This TCR came from a woman between 55 and 75 years old with acute or convalescent COVID-19. The chain uses TRBV2 and TRBJ1-1; TRBD1 aligns across 10 bases. The sequencing input was peripheral blood. The CDR3 coding sequence is TGTGCCAGCAGTGGACAGGGGGCGTTTGACACTGAAGCTTTCTTT. Amino acid sequence: CASSGQGAFDTEAFF. Full variable domain (remainder filled in from reference TRBV2 and TRBJ1-1): EPEVTQTPSHQVTQMGQEVILRCVPISNHLYFYWYRQILGQKVEFLVSFYNNEISEKSEIFDDQFSVERPDGSNFTLKIRSTKLEDSAMYFCASSGQGAFDTEAFFGQGTRLTVV.